The 18 T cell receptor beta chains below were found in one sample sequenced in a study of shared T cell receptors in the human thymus. Generated by immunoSEQ multiplex PCR, the TCRdb table keeps only in-frame clones and is missing some. The repertoire holds hundreds of thousands of clones, 80% to 90% seen once, with more than 0.008% in the top ten. This sample was shared with a second study, whose subject was human thymus T cells.

The specimen was thymocytes. Receptors originate from a girl in the first two years of life with a congenital heart defect.

The chain has TRBV4-1 and TRBJ2-3; D may be TRBD2 (6 bases). This CDR3 is 15 amino acids long. Trimming stripped 8 bases from V and 8 bases from J, with 23 bases between. Germline V gene sequence: CDR1 MGHRA, CDR2 YSYEKL. CDR3 DNA sequence: TGCGCCAGCCATGATAAAGACGGGGACGGGGGTACGCAGTATTTT. Its translation is CASHDKDGDGGTQYF.

CDR3 in amino acids: CASSYPGSTIYF. The DNA of the CDR3 is TGTGCCAGCAGCTACCCCGGGAGCACCATATATTTT. V usage is TRBV7-8 and J usage is TRBJ1-3; no reliable D call. The CDR3 has 12 residues. Between the trimmed V and J ends, which lost 4 bases and 9 bases, there was a span of 10 bases. The germline CDR1 and CDR2 sequences are SGHVS and FQNEAQ.

Note on this clone: One junction end disagrees with the germline gene, perhaps due to a read error. The chain carries TRBV14 and TRBJ1-1; TRBD1 aligns across 8 bases. The CDR3 runs to 12 residues. CDR1 and CDR2 from the germline V gene are SGHDN and FVKESK. The CDR3: CASSPRTGKEIF. In nucleotides, the CDR3 is TGTGCCAGCAGCCCGAGGACAGGGAAAGAGATCTTT.

The J gene is TRBJ2-6, the V gene TRBV4-2; D is possibly TRBD2 (6 bases). CDR3 length: 16 residues. V lost 3 bases and J lost 0, with 9 bases in between. Germline CDR1 reads LGHNA; CDR2 reads YNFKEQ. The CDR3 region is CASSQEGLSGANVLTF. CDR3 coding DNA: TGTGCCAGCAGCCAGGAGGGCCTCTCTGGGGCCAACGTCCTGACTTTC.

This clone was seen more than once but under ten times. The chain uses TRBV10-3 and TRBJ2-5; 7 nucleotides align to TRBD2. The CDR3 has 14 amino acids. Germline CDR1 is ENHRY and CDR2 is SYGVKD. After removal of 3 bases from V and 1 base from J, the junction contained 2 bases not matched to a gene. In DNA, the CDR3 is TGTGCCATCAGTGATGGGGGGGTCCAAGAGACCCAGTACTTC. Encoded protein: CAISDGGVQETQYF.

This clone was picked up a small number of times. The chain joins TRBV5-5 to TRBJ1-5; D gene uncertain. This CDR3 has 17 amino acids. Between the trimmed V and J ends, which lost 0 bases and 0 bases, there was a span of 13 bases. Per germline, CDR1 SGHKS and CDR2 YYEKEE (reference sequence). Here the CDR3 reads CASSLGRSGYSNQPQHF. The CDR3 coding sequence is TGTGCCAGCAGCTTGGGGAGGAGCGGGTATAGCAATCAGCCCCAGCATTTT.

The rearrangement links TRBV9 to TRBJ2-5, with unresolved D. V was clipped by 0 bases and J by 1 base, with 7 bases between them. Germline loops: CDR1 SGDLS, CDR2 YYNGEE. This CDR3 region has 14 residues. DNA for the CDR3: TGTGCCAGCAGCGTAGCGGCGGCCCAAGAGACCCAGTACTTC. It translates to CASSVAAAQETQYF.

This clone was counted only a few times. The chain employs TRBV30 and TRBJ1-1, with D uncertain. Germline V CDR1 and CDR2: GTSNPN, SVGIG (reference sequence). The length of the CDR3 is 13 residues. V was trimmed by 0 bases and J by 5 bases, leaving 10 bases between them. This chain's CDR3 is CAWSVPGWTEAFF. For the CDR3, the DNA is TGTGCCTGGAGTGTACCGGGATGGACTGAAGCTTTCTTT.

The rearrangement uses TRBV5-6 and TRBJ1-5; 8 bases fit TRBD1. V lost 6 bases and J lost 3; bases outside the gene matches: 17. The CDR3 is made up of 18 amino acids. The V gene's germline CDR1 is SGHDT and CDR2 YYEEEE. The CDR3 coding sequence is TGTGCCAGCACCGCCCATACTGAAAGGGACAGGCCCAATCAGCCCCAGCATTTT. It is translated as CASTAHTERDRPNQPQHF. Full variable domain (missing parts from reference TRBV5-6 and TRBJ1-5): DAGVTQSPTHLIKTRGQQVTLRCSPKSGHDTVSWYQQALGQGPQFIFQYYEEEERQRGNFPDRFSGHQFPNYSSELNVNALLLGDSALYLCASTAHTERDRPNQPQHFGDGTRLSIL.

This clone was found once. This rearrangement joins TRBV20-1 to TRBJ1-1; D not resolved. The CDR3 extends over 11 amino acids. Germline V lookup: CDR1 DFQATT, CDR2 SNEGSKA (reference sequence). With 1 base removed from V and 7 bases from J, the gap between germline ends came to 7 bases. CDR3 bases: TGCAGTGCTAGAGTTCGCGGTGAAGCTTTCTTT. Protein product: CSARVRGEAFF.

The rearrangement links TRBV5-6 to TRBJ2-3; 10 nucleotides line up with TRBD2. Germline-derived CDR1 and CDR2 are SGHDT and YYEEEE. After removal of 1 base from V and 1 base from J, the junction contained 6 bases not matched to a gene. CDR3 length: 17 amino acids. The CDR3 DNA sequence: TGTGCCAGCAGCTTGAACCCCACTAGCGGGGGCACAGATACGCAGTATTTT. This gives the protein CASSLNPTSGGTDTQYF.

The V gene is TRBV5-1, the J gene TRBJ2-1; 9 bases map to TRBD2. In germline, CDR1 is SGHRS, CDR2 YFSETQ. This CDR3 region has 19 residues. With 1 base clipped from V and 7 bases from J, the junction kept 18 bases outside the gene matches. This CDR3 is CASSLQGLAGNTIWNEQFF. As DNA, the CDR3 is TGCGCCAGCAGCTTGCAGGGACTAGCCGGGAATACTATTTGGAATGAGCAGTTCTTC.

This chain uses TRBV4-3 with TRBJ2-5; 8 nucleotides align to TRBD1. This CDR3 spans 16 amino acids. With 1 base clipped from V and 3 bases from J, the junction kept 7 bases outside the gene matches. The germline gives CDR1 LGHNA, CDR2 YSLEER. CDR3 loop: CASSQGRTGPKETQYF. DNA for the CDR3: TGCGCCAGCAGCCAAGGGAGGACAGGGCCGAAAGAGACCCAGTACTTC.

The rearrangement links TRBV6-5 to TRBJ1-2, with 7 bases matching TRBD1. The trim removed 4 bases at V and 2 bases at J, leaving 10 bases unmatched. CDR3 length: 16 residues. In germline, CDR1 is MNHEY, CDR2 SVGAGI. CDR3 sequence reads: CASSWLTGRLNYGYTF. CDR3 bases: TGTGCCAGCAGTTGGTTGACAGGGAGATTAAACTATGGCTACACCTTC.

The chain couples TRBV9 to TRBJ1-1; tentative D call: TRBD1 (6 bases). Deletions cut 3 bases from V and 5 bases from J, with 20 bases between. The germline V gene has CDR1 SGDLS and CDR2 YYNGEE. The CDR3 is made up of 16 amino acids. For the CDR3, the DNA is TGTGCCAGCAGCGCCCCGGTGGGGGCCAGGGAAACTGAAGCTTTCTTT. This translates into CASSAPVGARETEAFF. The full variable domain, completed using reference TRBV9 and TRBJ1-1, is DSGVTQTPKHLITATGQRVTLRCSPRSGDLSVYWYQQSLDQGLQFLIQYYNGEERAKGNILERFSAQQFPDLHSELNLSSLELGDSALYFCASSAPVGARETEAFFGQGTRLTVV.

The chain carries TRBV7-9 and TRBJ1-1, with TRBD1 identical over 9 bases. CDR3 length: 14 amino acids. V lost 5 bases and J lost 7; bases outside the gene matches: 8. The germline CDR1 and CDR2 sequences are SEHNR and FQNEAQ (reference sequence). In DNA form, the CDR3 reads TGTGCCAGCAGCAAGCGGGACAGGGAGGGTGAAGCTTTCTTT. Translation gives CASSKRDREGEAFF.

The J gene is TRBJ2-3, the V gene TRBV11-2, with TRBD2 matching over 10 bases. CDR3 length equals 17 residues. CDR1 and CDR2 (germline): SGHAT, FQNNGV. V shed 6 bases, J shed 1 base, and the junction held 10 bases outside the gene matches. CDR3 protein: CASRPPPSGGRTDTQYF. Here the CDR3 DNA reads TGTGCCAGCAGACCACCCCCTAGCGGGGGCCGCACAGATACGCAGTATTTT.

The gene calls are TRBV14 and TRBJ1-1; D is possibly TRBD1 (5 bases). CDR3 length equals 15 residues. Per the germline V gene, CDR1 is SGHDN and CDR2 is FVKESK. The V end was cut by 3 bases, the J end by 0 bases, with 11 bases between. CDR3 amino acids: CASSQGGLMNTEAFF. The DNA of the CDR3 is TGTGCCAGCAGCCAGGGGGGTCTGATGAACACTGAAGCTTTCTTT.